This T cell receptor (beta chain) appears in the sequencing data of a study of T cell changes during pregnancy in multiple sclerosis. CDR1 is SNHLY and CDR2 is FYNNEI in the germline V gene. J gave up 4 bases and V 4 bases, and 6 bases lay outside the gene matches. The CDR3 consists of 15 residues. Repertoires were generated with immunoSEQ multiplex PCR, while TCRdb's copy carries only in-frame clones and drops some. This table holds approximately 85,000 clones, approximately 94% found once. The receptor was derived from a female donor with multiple sclerosis, enrolled in a pregnancy study. The sample in question was peripheral blood, obtained in the third trimester of pregnancy. The chain links TRBV2 to TRBJ2-5; the match to TRBD2 covers 10 bases. CDR3 protein: CASSGVLAGVETQYF. The CDR3, as DNA: TGTGCCAGCAGTGGTGTCCTAGCGGGGGTAGAGACCCAGTACTTC.